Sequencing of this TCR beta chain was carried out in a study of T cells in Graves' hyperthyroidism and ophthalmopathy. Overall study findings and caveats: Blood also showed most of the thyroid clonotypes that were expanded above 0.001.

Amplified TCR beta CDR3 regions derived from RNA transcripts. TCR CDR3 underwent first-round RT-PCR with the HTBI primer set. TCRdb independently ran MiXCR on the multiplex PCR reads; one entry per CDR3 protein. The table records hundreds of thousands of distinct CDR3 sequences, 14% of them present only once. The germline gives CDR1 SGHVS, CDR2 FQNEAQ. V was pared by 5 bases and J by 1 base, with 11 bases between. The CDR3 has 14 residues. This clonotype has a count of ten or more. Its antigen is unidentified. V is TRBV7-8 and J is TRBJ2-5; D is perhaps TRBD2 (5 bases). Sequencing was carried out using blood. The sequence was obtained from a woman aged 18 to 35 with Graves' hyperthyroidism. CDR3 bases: TGTGCCAGCAGCCTCTTCGGGATCCAAGAGACCCAGTACTTC. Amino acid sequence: CASSLFGIQETQYF. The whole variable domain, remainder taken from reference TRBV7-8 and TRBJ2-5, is GAGVSQSPRYKVAKRGQDVALRCDPISGHVSLFWYQQALGQGPEFLTYFQNEAQLDKSGLPSDRFFAERPEGSVSTLKIQRTQQEDSAVYLCASSLFGIQETQYFGPGTRLLVL.